This T cell receptor (beta chain) was profiled in a study of beta chain features in type 1 diabetes. This clone has a count of ten or more. The target antigen is unknown. Expressed TCRB transcripts got sequenced, as all isolated RNA was reverse transcribed. Sequencing used immunoSEQ multiplex PCR; TCRdb keeps in-frame clones, though not all of them. The sample records roughly 330,000 clones, 13% being singletons. The study's findings and limits: Although PCR might favor shorter templates, it would do so equally in patients and controls. Researchers report that Type 1 diabetes patients had moderately but significantly shorter TCRB CDR3s across all four CD4+ subsets.

The TCR comes from a young woman with type 1 diabetes. The sample taken for sequencing was naive CD4+ T cells from blood.

Here the CDR3 reads CSVGGTGAVQYF. The CDR3 DNA reads TGCAGCGTTGGGGGGACAGGGGCTGTTCAGTACTTC. J is TRBJ2-4 and V is TRBV29-1; 10 bases map to TRBD1. This CDR3 is built from 12 residues. The V gene's germline CDR1 is SQVTM and CDR2 ANQGSEA. V shed 4 bases and J 11 bases; nucleotides not matched to a gene: 5.